This T cell receptor beta chain was profiled in a study of blood T cells in healthy people across ages. Background on the study: Template switching captured about one barcoded beta molecule per two T cells.

CDR1 and CDR2 from the germline V gene are SEHNR and FQNEAQ (reference sequence). V shed 0 bases, J shed 4 bases, and the junction held 8 bases outside the gene matches. CDR3 length: 16 amino acids. Alongside a J-beta primer mix, a sample-barcoded 5' primer served in a second PCR lasting about 6 to 12 cycles. TCRdb reanalysed the 5' RACE reads using MiXCR and keeps one entry per CDR3 protein. The table shows around 800,000 distinct CDR3 sequences, with roughly 44% occurring only once. This clonotype has only a few counts. Its antigen remains unidentified. Findings and caveats of the study: The fall in TCR beta diversity per million T cells was roughly linear with age.

Every donor provided 7.5 to 10 milliliters of peripheral blood. Sequences were obtained from blood. The clonotype originates from a man aged 55-75 years in good health. The chain joins TRBV7-9 to TRBJ1-2, with 7 bases matching TRBD1. The DNA of the CDR3 is TGTGCCAGCAGCTTAGCCGCCGCCAGGGACAGCTATGGCTACACCTTC. It yields the protein CASSLAAARDSYGYTF.